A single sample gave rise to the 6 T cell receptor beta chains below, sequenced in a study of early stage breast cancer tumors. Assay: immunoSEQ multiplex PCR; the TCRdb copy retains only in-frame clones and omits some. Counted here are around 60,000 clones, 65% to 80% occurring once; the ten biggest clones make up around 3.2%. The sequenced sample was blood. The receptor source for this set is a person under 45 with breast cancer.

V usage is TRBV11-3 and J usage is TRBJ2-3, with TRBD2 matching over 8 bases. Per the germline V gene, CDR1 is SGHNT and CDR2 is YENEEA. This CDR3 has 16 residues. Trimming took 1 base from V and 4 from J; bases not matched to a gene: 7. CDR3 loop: CASSLGVSGSSDTQYF. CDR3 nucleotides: TGTGCCAGCAGCTTAGGGGTGAGCGGGAGCTCAGATACGCAGTATTTT.

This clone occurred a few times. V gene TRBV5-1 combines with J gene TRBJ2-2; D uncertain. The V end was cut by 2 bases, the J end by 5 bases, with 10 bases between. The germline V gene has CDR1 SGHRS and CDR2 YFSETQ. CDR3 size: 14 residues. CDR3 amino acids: CASSLTLGTGELFF. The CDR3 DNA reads TGCGCCAGCAGCTTAACGCTGGGAACCGGGGAGCTGTTTTTT.

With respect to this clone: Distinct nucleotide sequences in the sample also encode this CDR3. CDR3 sequence reads: CASSPGQGAYEQYF. CDR3 nucleotide sequence: TGTGCCAGTAGTCCGGGACAGGGGGCCTACGAGCAGTACTTC. J is TRBJ2-7 and V is TRBV19; 11 bases map to TRBD1. Germline V gene data show CDR1 as LNHDA and CDR2 as SQIVND (reference sequence). V lost 5 bases and J lost 2; bases outside the gene matches: 2. CDR3 size: 14 residues.

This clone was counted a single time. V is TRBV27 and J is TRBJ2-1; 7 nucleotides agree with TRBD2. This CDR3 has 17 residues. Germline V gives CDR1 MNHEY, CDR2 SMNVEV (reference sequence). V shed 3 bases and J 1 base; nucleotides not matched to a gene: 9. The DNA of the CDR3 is TGTGCCAGCAGTTTTCGTCTGCGGGAGCGTTCCTACAATGAGCAGTTCTTC. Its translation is CASSFRLRERSYNEQFF.

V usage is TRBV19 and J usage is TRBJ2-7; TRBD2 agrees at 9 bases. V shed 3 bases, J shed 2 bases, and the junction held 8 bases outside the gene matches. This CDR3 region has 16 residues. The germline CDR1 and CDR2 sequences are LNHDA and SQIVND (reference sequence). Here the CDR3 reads CASSIRASGTAYEQYF. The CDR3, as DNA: TGTGCCAGTAGTATCAGGGCTAGCGGGACCGCCTACGAGCAGTACTTC.

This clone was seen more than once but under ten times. As DNA, the CDR3 is TGTGCCTGGAGTGTAGTTAGGGGCCCCTTTGACACTGAAGCTTTCTTT. As protein: CAWSVVRGPFDTEAFF. The gene calls are TRBV30 and TRBJ1-1, with D perhaps matching TRBD1 (5 bases). The CDR3 extends over 16 amino acids. Germline CDR1 is GTSNPN and CDR2 is SVGIG (reference sequence). V gave up 0 bases and J gave up 3 bases, with 17 bases separating them.